The 24 T cell receptor beta chains below were found in one sample sequenced in a study of T cell repertoires in cytomegalovirus infection. Using its own MiXCR run on the reads, TCRdb lists one record per CDR3 protein. Here the sample spans a few hundred thousand distinct CDR3 sequences, over 15% being singletons. The sample comprised CD8+ T cells from PBMCs. Receptor source: a human donor in good health (CMV status not recorded). Some clones in this sample may be carry-over from other donors' samples.

This clonotype was seen a handful of times. The V gene is TRBV13, the J gene TRBJ2-5; D call uncertain. V gave up 5 bases and J gave up 5 bases, with 9 bases separating them. Germline V lookup: CDR1 PRHDT, CDR2 FYEKMQ (reference sequence). The CDR3 length is 12 residues. This chain's CDR3 is CASSQRWETQYF. DNA of the CDR3: TGTGCCAGCAGCCAACGTTGGGAGACCCAGTACTTC.

This clonotype has more than one count but fewer than ten. The chain employs TRBV19 and TRBJ1-2; D is undetermined. Germline V gives CDR1 LNHDA, CDR2 SQIVND (reference sequence). V was clipped by 6 bases and J by 3 bases, with 8 bases between them. This CDR3 has 12 amino acids. This CDR3 reads CASSPNDYGYTF. Here the CDR3 DNA reads TGTGCCAGTAGCCCAAACGACTATGGCTACACCTTC.

The rearrangement links TRBV12-3 or TRBV12-4 to TRBJ1-2, with TRBD1 identical over 7 bases. Trimming removed 6 bases from V and 4 bases from J; junction bases left unmatched: 5. The CDR3 covers 13 residues. The CDR3 nucleotides are TGTGCCAGCAGCCCGACAGGGATCTATGGCTACACCTTC. Protein sequence: CASSPTGIYGYTF.

This clonotype was detected only a few times. V and J are TRBV29-1 and TRBJ1-2; D possibly corresponds to TRBD1 (5 bases). Germline-derived CDR1 and CDR2 are SQVTM and ANQGSEA. The V gene lost 2 bases and the J gene lost 3 bases, with 16 bases spanning the gap. This CDR3 spans 15 amino acids. In nucleotides, the CDR3 is TGCAGCGTTGAACTGCAGGGAAAAAATGACTATGGCTACACCTTC. Translating it yields CSVELQGKNDYGYTF. Drawing the rest from reference TRBV29-1 and TRBJ1-2, the complete variable domain is SAVISQKPSRDICQRGTSLTIQCQVDSQVTMMFWYRQQPGQSLTLIATANQGSEATYESGFVIDKFPISRPNLTFSTLTVSNMSPEDSSIYLCSVELQGKNDYGYTFGSGTRLTVV.

The sample holds many counts of this clonotype. V usage is TRBV7-4 and J usage is TRBJ1-4; D uncertain. The CDR3 spans 16 residues. Trimming took 4 bases from V and 0 from J, leaving 12 bases between them. Germline CDR1 reads SGHVT; CDR2 reads SQSDAQ. In DNA form, the CDR3 reads TGTGCCAGCAGCTCAACGAGCGGTGCAACTAATGAAAAACTGTTTTTT. Protein sequence: CASSSTSGATNEKLFF.

The chain combines TRBV6-1 with TRBJ2-1; a possible D gene is TRBD2 (5 bases). CDR3 length: 10 amino acids. The germline V and J ends were trimmed by 6 bases and 8 bases, with 5 bases remaining between them. From germline, CDR1 is MNHNS and CDR2 SASEGT. The CDR3 nucleotides are TGTGCCAGCAGCGGGGATGAGCAGTTCTTC. Translated: CASSGDEQFF.

This clonotype occurred many times. The chain couples TRBV12-3 or TRBV12-4 to TRBJ2-3; no clear D. V was shortened by 2 bases and J by 4 bases, with 7 bases between the two germline ends. The CDR3 runs to 13 residues. CDR3 DNA: TGTGCCAGCAGTTTAACACTTGCAGATACGCAGTATTTT. It encodes CASSLTLADTQYF.

The chain links TRBV4-1 to TRBJ1-1; 8 nucleotides match TRBD1. The germline V gene encodes CDR1 MGHRA and CDR2 YSYEKL. The trim removed 4 bases at V and 0 bases at J, leaving 4 bases unmatched. The CDR3 is 15 amino acids. CDR3 coding DNA: TGCGCCAGCAGCCCAGACAGGGGCATGAACACTGAAGCTTTCTTT. It encodes CASSPDRGMNTEAFF.

The chain is built from TRBV11-2 and TRBJ1-3; TRBD1 is a possible D gene (6 bases). With 5 bases removed from V and 0 bases from J, the gap between germline ends came to 14 bases. The CDR3 consists of 16 residues. Germline-derived CDR1 and CDR2 are SGHAT and FQNNGV. As DNA, the CDR3 is TGTGCCAGCAGCCCGTGGACAGAGTCCTCTGGAAACACCATATATTTT. Translation gives CASSPWTESSGNTIYF.

This clonotype showed up many times. The chain carries TRBV6-6 and TRBJ2-3; possible D gene TRBD2, 6 bases. The CDR3 runs to 15 residues. Deletions cut 2 bases from V and 0 bases from J, with 9 bases between. Germline V CDR1 and CDR2: MNHNY, SVGAGI (reference sequence). In DNA, the CDR3 is TGTGCCAGCAGTTACCGGCTAGCGAGCACAGATACGCAGTATTTT. Its translation: CASSYRLASTDTQYF.

On this clonotype itself: The junction and the germline gene differ at one end; a read error may be behind it. The chain carries TRBV7-9 and TRBJ2-1, with 10 positions matching TRBD2. From germline, CDR1 is SEHNR and CDR2 FQNEAQ (reference sequence). The CDR3 covers 13 residues. The chain's CDR3 is CASSLGSSGGLIF. CDR3 sequence (DNA): TGTGCCAGCAGCTTGGGCTCTAGCGGGGGCCTAATCTTC.

This clonotype appeared a few times. The chain uses TRBV2 and TRBJ1-2; D not certain. The V end was cut by 1 base, the J end by 4 bases, with 13 bases between. This CDR3 is built from 15 residues. From germline, CDR1 is SNHLY and CDR2 FYNNEI. CDR3 in DNA: TGTGCCAGCAGTGAAGACAGAACGGGAGGCTATGGCTACACCTTC. Protein: CASSEDRTGGYGYTF.

This clonotype turned up a few times. V gene TRBV2 combines with J gene TRBJ1-1; tentatively, D is TRBD1 (5 bases). The CDR3 has 15 amino acids. V was pared by 5 bases and J by 1 base, with 14 bases between. Germline CDR1 reads SNHLY; CDR2 reads FYNNEI. The CDR3 here is CASSTSTDQNTEAFF. The DNA for the CDR3 is TGTGCCAGCAGTACCTCGACAGACCAGAACACTGAAGCTTTCTTT.

V usage is TRBV12-3 or TRBV12-4 and J usage is TRBJ1-1; 8 nucleotides agree with TRBD1. This CDR3 has 14 amino acids. V dropped 8 bases and J dropped 11; count of bases not matched to a gene: 16. The CDR3 is CASDYIGTGLTAFF. CDR3 DNA: TGTGCCAGCGACTATATCGGGACAGGCCTGACGGCTTTCTTT.

This clonotype was detected many times. V and J are TRBV6-2 or TRBV6-3 and TRBJ2-1, with a weak D call TRBD1 (6 bases). Trimming removed 5 bases at V and 12 bases at J, with 14 bases between. The CDR3 loop spans 12 amino acids. Germline CDR1 reads MNHEY; CDR2 reads SVGEGT. The DNA of the CDR3 is TGTGCCAGCAGTACGGACAGATTAAGGCAGTTCTTC. It codes for CASSTDRLRQFF.

This clonotype was picked up a small number of times. This chain connects TRBV7-9 to TRBJ1-1; possibly TRBD1 for D (5 bases). From germline, CDR1 is SEHNR and CDR2 FQNEAQ (reference sequence). CDR3 length: 15 amino acids. Trimming cost V 8 bases and J 1 base, with 17 bases left between them. CDR3: CASGTIGDWNTEAFF. Here the CDR3 DNA reads TGTGCCAGCGGTACAATAGGGGATTGGAACACTGAAGCTTTCTTT.

This clonotype appeared many times. The chain recombines TRBV27 with TRBJ1-1; TRBD1 matches at 7 bases. This CDR3 spans 14 amino acids. CDR1 is MNHEY and CDR2 is SMNVEV in the germline V gene (reference sequence). V was clipped by 3 bases and J by 0 bases; unmatched bases: 1. CDR3 in amino acids: CASSFTGVNTEAFF. The CDR3 DNA reads as TGTGCCAGCAGTTTTACAGGGGTGAACACTGAAGCTTTCTTT.

The chain recombines TRBV6-6 with TRBJ1-1; 8 bases are a match to TRBD1. This CDR3 has 17 residues. The germline V gene has CDR1 MNHNY and CDR2 SVGAGI (reference sequence). V gave up 3 bases and J gave up 2 bases; unmatched junction bases: 11. DNA of the CDR3: TGTGCCAGCAGTTATTTGGCAGGGGGCAAAGATAACACTGAAGCTTTCTTT. It translates to CASSYLAGGKDNTEAFF.

A few counts support this clonotype. The chain recombines TRBV5-1 with TRBJ1-1, with 9 bases lining up with TRBD1. V lost 0 bases and J lost 8; bases outside the gene matches: 8. The germline gives CDR1 SGHRS, CDR2 YFSETQ. This CDR3 contains 15 residues. The CDR3 DNA reads TGCGCCAGCAGCTTGGAAGTGGGACAGGGATTGGAAGCTTTCTTT. Protein sequence: CASSLEVGQGLEAFF.

This clonotype turned up a few times. No conserved phenylalanine or tryptophan is present at the end of the CDR3, so a read error is the likely explanation. The DNA is omitted, as the CDR3 cannot be located on it reliably, and the CDR3 follows TCRdb's listing. This rearrangement joins TRBV7-9 to TRBJ2-3; the DNA was not used to check the table's D call, TRBD2. Germline-derived CDR1 and CDR2 are SEHNR and FQNEAQ (reference sequence). The length of the CDR3 is 14 amino acids, counting both ends. The CDR3 sequence is CASSSLPGLAGGRL.

J is TRBJ1-2 and V is TRBV28; possibly TRBD1 for D (5 bases). This CDR3 has 13 amino acids. Trimming left V 7 bases short and J 7 bases short, with 16 bases between. Germline loops: CDR1 MDHEN, CDR2 SYDVKM. CDR3 nucleotide sequence: TGTGCCAGCAAAGAGGGCAGGGTGGGTGGCTACACCTTC. It translates to CASKEGRVGGYTF.

The rearrangement joins TRBV29-1 to TRBJ2-7; tentatively, D is TRBD1 (6 bases). The CDR3 is 15 residues long. With 0 bases removed from V and 4 bases from J, the gap between germline ends came to 16 bases. Per germline, CDR1 SQVTM and CDR2 ANQGSEA. The DNA for the CDR3 is TGCAGCGTTGAAGATCCCCGGACAGATAGATACGAGCAGTACTTC. Translation: CSVEDPRTDRYEQYF.

This clonotype was counted ten times or more. The chain recombines TRBV7-9 with TRBJ2-7; unclear D gene. This CDR3 spans 11 amino acids. Germline loops: CDR1 SEHNR, CDR2 FQNEAQ (reference sequence). Trimming removed 5 bases from V and 4 bases from J, with 6 bases in between. The CDR3: CASSPLYEQYF. As DNA, the CDR3 is TGTGCCAGCAGCCCACTTTACGAGCAGTACTTC.

The V call is TRBV9, the J call TRBJ1-2; tentative D call: TRBD1 (5 bases). CDR1 and CDR2 (germline): SGDLS, YYNGEE. This CDR3 comprises 12 residues. Trimming removed 2 bases from V and 7 bases from J, with 9 bases in between. The CDR3 sequence is CASSVRQGGYTF. Here the CDR3 DNA reads TGTGCCAGCAGCGTCAGGCAGGGTGGCTACACCTTC.